This T cell receptor (beta chain) was identified during a study of somatic mutations in cytotoxic T cells in rheumatoid arthritis. CDR1 SGHNT and CDR2 YENEEA come from the germline V gene. This CDR3 has 13 amino acids. With 2 bases removed from V and 8 bases from J, the gap between germline ends came to 10 bases. Profiled with immunoSEQ multiplex PCR; TCRdb holds only in-frame clones, not every one. The data hold approximately 18,000 clones, with around 85% observed a single time. This sequence originates from a middle-aged man in good health. Sequencing was performed on CD8+ T cells sorted from blood. The chain links TRBV11-3 to TRBJ2-1, with D perhaps matching TRBD2 (5 bases). The CDR3 nucleotides read TGTGCCAGCAGCTTAAATGGGGAGCATGAGCAGTTCTTC. Its translation is CASSLNGEHEQFF.